Each of the 10 T cell receptor beta chains below was sequenced from the same sample in a study of cytomegalovirus exposure and HLA in healthy donors. The PCR employed 60 Vbeta primers together with 13 Jbeta primers. TCRdb keeps only in-frame clones here, not all; method: immunoSEQ multiplex PCR. The table lists over 150,000 clones, 75% to 85% of them singletons. What was sequenced was PBMCs. These TCRs come from a man aged 30-40 years in good health and CMV-seropositive.

CDR3 sequence reads: CASSSGGAYGYTF. CDR3 bases: TGTGCCAGCAGCTCCGGTGGAGCCTATGGCTACACCTTC. The chain carries TRBV7-9 and TRBJ1-2; no firm D call. The CDR3 is 13 amino acids. The V end lost 4 bases, the J end lost 4 bases, and 10 bases lay between the germline ends. CDR1 is SEHNR, CDR2 FQNEAQ, per germline (reference sequence).

This clone showed up many times. The chain couples TRBV15 to TRBJ2-1, with 10 bases matching TRBD2. The CDR3 has 13 amino acids. V was clipped by 2 bases and J by 13 bases; unmatched bases: 5. The V gene's germline CDR1 is LNHNV and CDR2 YYDKDF (reference sequence). CDR3 sequence reads: CATSRLAGEQQFF. DNA of the CDR3: TGTGCCACCAGCAGACTAGCGGGAGAACAACAGTTCTTC.

V and J are TRBV5-1 and TRBJ2-3; TRBD2 matches at 12 bases. Germline assignment: CDR1 SGHRS and CDR2 YFSETQ. The trim removed 3 bases at V and 4 bases at J, leaving 9 bases unmatched. The CDR3 covers 17 residues. In DNA, the CDR3 is TGCGCCAGCAGCTACGGATTGACTAGCGGGAGCCCAGATACGCAGTATTTT. Amino acid sequence: CASSYGLTSGSPDTQYF.

V is TRBV25-1 and J is TRBJ1-2; 8 bases agree with TRBD1. CDR1 and CDR2 from the germline V gene are MGHDK and SYGVNS. The CDR3 is 14 residues long. The V segment lost 6 bases and the J segment 2 bases; nucleotides outside the gene matches: 5. CDR3 bases: TGTGCCAGCAGCTTTGCAGGGGGCAACTATGGCTACACCTTC. Its protein product is CASSFAGGNYGYTF.

Concerning this clone: Different DNA sequences within this sample yield the same CDR3. V and J are TRBV5-1 and TRBJ1-2; no clear D. This CDR3 has 14 amino acids. Trimming removed 0 bases at V and 1 base at J, with 7 bases between. Germline CDR1 and CDR2: SGHRS and YFSETQ. CDR3 DNA: TGCGCCAGCAGCTTGGATGGGAGTAACTATGGCTACACCTTC. As protein: CASSLDGSNYGYTF.

The V and J genes are TRBV27 and TRBJ1-5; 8 bases map to TRBD1. Germline V gene data show CDR1 as MNHEY and CDR2 as SMNVEV (reference sequence). J gave up 5 bases and V 3 bases, and 6 bases lay outside the gene matches. The CDR3 runs 15 residues. In DNA, the CDR3 is TGTGCCAGCAGTTTTGGGTCAGGGGGCCATCAGCCCCAGCATTTT. It translates to CASSFGSGGHQPQHF.

The V and J genes are TRBV19 and TRBJ1-6; unclear D gene. V was shortened by 5 bases and J by 8 bases, with 16 bases between the two germline ends. Germline V gene lookup returns CDR1 LNHDA and CDR2 SQIVND (reference sequence). This CDR3 has 15 amino acids. The chain's CDR3 is CASSRLIADDSPLHF. In DNA form, the CDR3 reads TGTGCCAGTAGTCGGCTCATAGCCGATGATTCACCCCTCCACTTT. Based on the CDR3 plus reference TRBV19 and TRBJ1-6, the full variable domain is DGGITQSPKYLFRKEGQNVTLSCEQNLNHDAMYWYRQDPGQGLRLIYYSQIVNDFQKGDIAEGYSVSREKKESFPLTVTSAQKNPTAFYLCASSRLIADDSPLHFGNGTRLTVT.

The chain joins TRBV10-3 to TRBJ2-7; the D gene is possibly TRBD1 (8 bases). This CDR3 spans 15 amino acids. Trimming shortened V by 10 bases and J by 4 bases, and 23 bases separated the two germline ends. Germline V gene lookup returns CDR1 ENHRY and CDR2 SYGVKD. The CDR3, as DNA: TGTGCCACCCTTCAGTGGACAGGGACTATGTACGAGCAGTACTTC. It yields the protein CATLQWTGTMYEQYF.

This CDR3 is CASSIGGSFGTGELFF. CDR3 DNA sequence: TGCGCCAGCAGCATAGGGGGCAGTTTCGGCACCGGGGAGCTGTTTTTT. V usage is TRBV5-1 and J usage is TRBJ2-2, with 7 bases aligning to TRBD1. Germline trimming cut 4 bases from V and 4 bases from J; bases unmatched to any gene: 10. CDR1 is SGHRS, CDR2 YFSETQ, per germline. This CDR3 is 16 amino acids long.

This chain links TRBV6-5 with TRBJ2-7; 10 nucleotides match TRBD1. Germline CDR1 and CDR2: MNHEY and SVGAGI. The CDR3 covers 15 residues. J gave up 5 bases and V 2 bases, and 6 bases lay outside the gene matches. The CDR3 DNA is TGTGCCAGCAGTTACCCTCCGGGACAGGGGCACGAGCAGTACTTC. Protein: CASSYPPGQGHEQYF.